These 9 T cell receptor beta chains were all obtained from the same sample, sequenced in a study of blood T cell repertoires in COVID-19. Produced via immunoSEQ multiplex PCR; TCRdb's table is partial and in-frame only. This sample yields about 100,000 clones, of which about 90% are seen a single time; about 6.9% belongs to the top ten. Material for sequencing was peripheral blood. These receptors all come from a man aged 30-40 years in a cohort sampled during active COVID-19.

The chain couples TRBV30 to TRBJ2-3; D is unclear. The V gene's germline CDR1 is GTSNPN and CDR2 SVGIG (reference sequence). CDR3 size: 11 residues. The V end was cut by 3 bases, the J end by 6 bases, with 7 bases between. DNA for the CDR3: TGTGCCTGGAGCTACGAGGATACGCAGTATTTT. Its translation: CAWSYEDTQYF.

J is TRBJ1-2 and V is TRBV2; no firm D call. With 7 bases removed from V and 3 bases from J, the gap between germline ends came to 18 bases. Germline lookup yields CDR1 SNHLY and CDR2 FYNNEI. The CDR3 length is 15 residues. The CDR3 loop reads CASTLHRNGDYGYTF. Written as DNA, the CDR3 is TGTGCCAGCACCTTGCACCGAAACGGTGACTATGGCTACACCTTC.

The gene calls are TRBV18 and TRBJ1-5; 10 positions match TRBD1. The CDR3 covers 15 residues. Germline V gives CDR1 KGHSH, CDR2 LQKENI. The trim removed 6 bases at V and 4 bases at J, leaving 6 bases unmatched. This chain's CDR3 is CASSTGTGENQPQHF. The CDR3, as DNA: TGTGCCAGCTCGACCGGGACAGGGGAAAATCAGCCCCAGCATTTT.

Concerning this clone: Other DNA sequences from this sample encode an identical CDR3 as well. This CDR3 reads CASSPGTDYGYTF. As DNA, the CDR3 is TGTGCCAGCTCACCAGGGACTGACTATGGCTACACCTTC. The chain is built from TRBV18 and TRBJ1-2; D possibly corresponds to TRBD1 (5 bases). Trimming stripped 2 bases from V and 3 bases from J, with 7 bases between. The CDR3 is 13 residues long. Germline loops: CDR1 KGHSH, CDR2 LQKENI.

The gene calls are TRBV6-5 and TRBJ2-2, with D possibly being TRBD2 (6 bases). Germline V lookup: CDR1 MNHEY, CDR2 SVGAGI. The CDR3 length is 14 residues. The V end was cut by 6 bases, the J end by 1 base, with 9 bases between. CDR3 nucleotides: TGTGCCAGCAGGGGGGGAGGGAACACCGGGGAGCTGTTTTTT. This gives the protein CASRGGGNTGELFF.

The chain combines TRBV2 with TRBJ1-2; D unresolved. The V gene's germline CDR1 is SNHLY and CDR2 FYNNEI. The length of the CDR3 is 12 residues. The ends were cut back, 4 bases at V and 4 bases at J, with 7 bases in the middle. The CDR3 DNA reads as TGTGCCAGCAGTGGCAGTATCTATGGCTACACCTTC. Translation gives CASSGSIYGYTF.

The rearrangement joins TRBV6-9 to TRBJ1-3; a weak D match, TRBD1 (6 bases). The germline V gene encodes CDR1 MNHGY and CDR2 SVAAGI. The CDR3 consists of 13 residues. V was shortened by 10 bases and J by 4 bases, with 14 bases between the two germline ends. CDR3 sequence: CATSRDIGNTIYF. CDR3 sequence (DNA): TGTGCCACTTCCCGGGACATAGGAAACACCATATATTTT.

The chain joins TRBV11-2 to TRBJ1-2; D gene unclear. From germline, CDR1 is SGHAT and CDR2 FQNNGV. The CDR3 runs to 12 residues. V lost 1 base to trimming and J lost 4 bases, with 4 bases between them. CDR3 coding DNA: TGTGCCAGCAGCTTAGGAGGCTATGGCTACACCTTC. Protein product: CASSLGGYGYTF.

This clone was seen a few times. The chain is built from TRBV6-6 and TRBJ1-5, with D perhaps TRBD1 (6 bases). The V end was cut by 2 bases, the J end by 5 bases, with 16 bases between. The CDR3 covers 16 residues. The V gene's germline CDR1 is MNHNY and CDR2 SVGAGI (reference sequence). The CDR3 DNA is TGTGCCAGCAGTTACAGAGCAGGGGTGATAGATCAGCCCCAGCATTTT. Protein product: CASSYRAGVIDQPQHF.